This TCR beta chain was obtained from a study of T cell repertoires in cytomegalovirus infection. At the level of the study: Public TCR beta signatures were indicative of both CMV infection and a matching HLA type. Points from the study as a whole: Ex vivo, HLA-C-restricted CMV-specific TCR beta clonotypes prevailed over the rest of the response. Cumulative public TCR beta family frequency identified carriers of CMV plus the relevant HLA.

TCRdb processed the reads anew with MiXCR; each CDR3 protein has one entry. The sample has approximately 500,000 distinct CDR3 sequences; about 15% are singletons. The CDR3 contains 13 residues. Germline loops: CDR1 KGHDR, CDR2 SFDVKD. With 2 bases removed from V and 5 bases from J, the gap between germline ends came to 8 bases. This clonotype was observed at least ten times. Its antigen remains unknown. What was sequenced was CD8+ T cells from PBMCs. The chain employs TRBV24-1 and TRBJ1-2, with D possibly being TRBD1 (5 bases). The sequence came from a human donor in good health (CMV status not recorded). Some clones in this sample may be carry-over from other donors' samples. The CDR3 is CATSDSAGYGYTF. In DNA form, the CDR3 reads TGTGCCACCAGTGATTCGGCAGGGTATGGCTACACCTTC.